One and the same sample provided the 31 T cell receptor beta chains below, sequenced in a study of T cells of healthy individuals. TCRdb re-called the 5' RACE reads with MiXCR, one entry per CDR3 protein. The table lists some 100,000 distinct CDR3 sequences, under 20% of them singletons, with 6.2% in the top ten. The origin of the receptors is a human donor in good health.

The chain links TRBV7-2 to TRBJ2-6, with 8 positions matching TRBD1. The V and J ends lost 1 base and 2 bases, in that order; junction bases with no gene match: 4. Germline CDR1 SGHTA, CDR2 FQGNSA. This CDR3 is 17 amino acids long. The CDR3 here is CASSLDRGSPGANVLTF. The CDR3 DNA reads TGTGCCAGCAGCTTAGACAGGGGGTCCCCTGGGGCCAACGTCCTGACTTTC.

The V gene is TRBV12-3 or TRBV12-4, the J gene TRBJ1-1; possible D gene TRBD1, 5 bases. Trimming shortened V by 4 bases and J by 2 bases, and 11 bases separated the two germline ends. The CDR3 consists of 14 residues. DNA for the CDR3: TGTGCCAGCAGTTGGCAGGGTCCAAACACTGAAGCTTTCTTT. Translating gives CASSWQGPNTEAFF.

The rearrangement links TRBV12-3 or TRBV12-4 to TRBJ1-5; 9 positions match TRBD1. V shed 8 bases and J 4 bases; nucleotides not matched to a gene: 12. The CDR3 loop spans 16 amino acids. CDR3 protein: CASGTETGGLNQPQHF. CDR3 coding DNA: TGTGCCAGCGGGACGGAAACAGGGGGCCTTAATCAGCCCCAGCATTTT.

In its sample, this clonotype was seen a few times. CDR3 nucleotides: TGTGCCAGCAGTTACCCCCGGTCTAGCGGGAGGAAAGAGACCCAGTACTTC. Protein: CASSYPRSSGRKETQYF. The rearrangement uses TRBV28 and TRBJ2-5, with TRBD2 identical over 11 bases. The junction had 10 bases not matched to a gene; V was cut back by 4 bases and J by 3 bases. The CDR3 runs 17 residues. The germline V gene encodes CDR1 MDHEN and CDR2 SYDVKM.

V gene TRBV4-2 combines with J gene TRBJ2-5; 8 bases agree with TRBD2. With V trimmed by 0 bases and J by 6 bases, 6 bases remained unmatched. In germline, CDR1 is LGHNA, CDR2 YNFKEQ. There are 15 residues in the CDR3. The CDR3 DNA sequence: TGTGCCAGCAGCCAAGACGGGACTAGTCTACAGACCCAGTACTTC. Protein product: CASSQDGTSLQTQYF.

This clonotype was seen only a few times. V and J are TRBV5-1 and TRBJ2-7; the D gene is possibly TRBD1 (7 bases). CDR3 size: 16 residues. Germline V gene lookup returns CDR1 SGHRS and CDR2 YFSETQ. V shed 4 bases and J shed 1 base, with 18 bases lying between them. The CDR3 here is CASSPGLQGGSYEQYF. The CDR3 region has the DNA TGCGCCAGCAGCCCTGGTCTGCAGGGGGGATCCTACGAGCAGTACTTC.

The chain combines TRBV7-2 with TRBJ2-5; no firm D call. V lost 5 bases and J 7 bases, leaving 11 bases between the germline ends. Germline CDR1 is SGHTA and CDR2 is FQGNSA. This CDR3 region has 12 residues. This CDR3 reads CASSNFSGTQYF. As DNA, the CDR3 is TGTGCCAGCAGCAATTTTTCAGGGACCCAGTACTTC.

Only a few counts were recorded for this clonotype. One junction end disagrees with the germline gene, perhaps due to a read error. V is TRBV3-1 and J is TRBJ2-1, with 7 nucleotides matching TRBD2. This CDR3 spans 15 amino acids. Germline V CDR1 and CDR2: LGHDT, YNNKEL (reference sequence). The CDR3 here is CTSSQWGGLRDEQFF. DNA of the CDR3: TGTACCAGCAGCCAATGGGGGGGTTTAAGGGATGAGCAGTTCTTC.

This clonotype was seen a few times. This sequence joins TRBV11-2 and TRBJ1-1, with D unresolved. The germline V gene encodes CDR1 SGHAT and CDR2 FQNNGV. The CDR3 is 17 amino acids. V was shortened by 1 base and J by 6 bases, with 21 bases between the two germline ends. DNA for the CDR3: TGTGCCAGCAGCTTAGGACAAAGGGCTGCGAGGGTCGCTGAAGCTTTCTTT. Translated: CASSLGQRAARVAEAFF.

V gene TRBV20-1 combines with J gene TRBJ2-3; D ambiguous. The germline V gene encodes CDR1 DFQATT and CDR2 SNEGSKA (reference sequence). V lost 2 bases and J 5 bases, leaving 2 bases between the germline ends. This CDR3 region has 10 residues. The CDR3 spells CSARLDTQYF. CDR3 in DNA: TGCAGTGCTAGACTAGATACGCAGTATTTT.

The chain is built from TRBV4-2 and TRBJ1-4, with D tentatively TRBD1 (5 bases). V gave up 0 bases and J gave up 6 bases, with 17 bases separating them. The CDR3 contains 17 residues. Germline assignment: CDR1 LGHNA and CDR2 YNFKEQ. The CDR3 loop is CASSQDPREGTYEKLFF. The DNA of the CDR3 is TGTGCCAGCAGCCAAGATCCCAGGGAAGGAACCTATGAAAAACTGTTTTTT.

The rearrangement joins TRBV12-1 to TRBJ1-1. TRBV12-1 is shown as a pseudogene. The CDR3 extends over 12 amino acids. CDR3 coding DNA: TGTGCCAGCAGCTTTGAAGTGCGAGAAGCTTTCTTT. Translation: CASSFEVREAFF.

This clonotype was observed a few times. The chain employs TRBV19 and TRBJ2-1, with D perhaps matching TRBD1 or TRBD2 (5 bases each). The CDR3 is 13 amino acids. Trimming stripped 4 bases from V and 10 bases from J, with 14 bases between. CDR1 LNHDA and CDR2 SQIVND come from the germline V gene (reference sequence). The CDR3 DNA reads TGTGCCAGTAGTACCCGGGACCTCAGAGAGCAGTTCTTC. This translates into CASSTRDLREQFF.

The count of this clonotype is one. The J gene is TRBJ2-7, the V gene TRBV20-1; D is uncertain. CDR1 and CDR2 (germline): DFQATT, SNEGSKA (reference sequence). V was pared by 3 bases and J by 0 bases, with 9 bases between. There are 13 residues in the CDR3. The CDR3: CSASSGSSYEQYF. As DNA, the CDR3 is TGCAGTGCTAGTTCTGGCAGCTCCTACGAGCAGTACTTC.

This clonotype has more than one count but fewer than ten. This chain connects TRBV7-9 to TRBJ2-1; D is ambiguous. This CDR3 comprises 15 residues. The germline V and J ends were trimmed by 1 base and 1 base, with 8 bases remaining between them. From germline, CDR1 is SEHNR and CDR2 FQNEAQ (reference sequence). The CDR3 sequence: CASSLVSRSYNEQFF. The CDR3 DNA reads TGTGCCAGCAGCTTAGTAAGCCGTTCCTACAATGAGCAGTTCTTC.

This clonotype was seen ten or more times. The J gene is TRBJ2-1, the V gene TRBV6-1; TRBD1 might be the D (5 bases). Germline loops: CDR1 MNHNS, CDR2 SASEGT. The germline V and J ends were trimmed by 3 bases and 10 bases, with 10 bases remaining between them. The CDR3 consists of 12 residues. The DNA of the CDR3 is TGTGCCAGCAGTGACTGGGGCAGAGAGCAGTTCTTC. Its protein product is CASSDWGREQFF.

This clonotype appeared many times. The V gene is TRBV5-1, the J gene TRBJ2-1; no definite D call. This CDR3 region has 14 residues. V was clipped by 3 bases and J by 0 bases, with 7 bases between them. CDR1 SGHRS and CDR2 YFSETQ come from the germline V gene. This CDR3 reads CASSYPSSYNEQFF. CDR3 nucleotides: TGCGCCAGCAGCTACCCTAGCTCCTACAATGAGCAGTTCTTC.

This clonotype was counted a few times. V usage is TRBV7-2 and J usage is TRBJ1-1, with a possible D match to TRBD1 (5 bases). Looked up from germline, CDR1 is SGHTA and CDR2 is FQGNSA. V shed 1 base and J shed 5 bases, with 14 bases lying between them. This CDR3 is built from 15 residues. This CDR3 is CASSLGWGGTTEAFF. CDR3 bases: TGTGCCAGCAGCTTAGGATGGGGGGGAACAACTGAAGCTTTCTTT.

This clonotype has more than one count but fewer than ten. The rearrangement uses TRBV18 and TRBJ1-5; 10 nucleotides align to TRBD1. The junction had 4 bases not matched to a gene; V was cut back by 6 bases and J by 5 bases. The CDR3 extends over 14 amino acids. Germline V gene data show CDR1 as KGHSH and CDR2 as LQKENI. CDR3 residues: CASSRDRGDQPQHF. CDR3 bases: TGTGCCAGCTCCCGGGACAGGGGCGATCAGCCCCAGCATTTT.

The chain has TRBV11-1 and TRBJ2-7; maybe TRBD1 (6 bases). Germline CDR1 and CDR2: SGHAT and FQDESV (reference sequence). Trimming took 3 bases from V and 2 from J, leaving 11 bases between them. CDR3 length: 14 amino acids. The CDR3 DNA reads TGTGCCAGCAGCTTTGTAACAGGGACCTACGAGCAGTACTTC. It encodes CASSFVTGTYEQYF.

This clonotype was seen many times. The rearrangement links TRBV28 to TRBJ1-3; 8 nucleotides align to TRBD1. Germline-derived CDR1 and CDR2 are MDHEN and SYDVKM. The trim removed 6 bases at V and 4 bases at J, leaving 2 bases unmatched. CDR3 size: 13 residues. DNA for the CDR3: TGTGCCAGCAGAGACAGGGGCGGAAACACCATATATTTT. As protein: CASRDRGGNTIYF.

This CDR3 reads CASSHRINFGNTEAFF. The CDR3 DNA follows: TGTGCCAGCAGTCACAGGATTAACTTTGGGAACACTGAAGCTTTCTTT. This chain connects TRBV6-7 to TRBJ1-1; possibly TRBD1 for D (5 bases). TRBV6-7 is marked as an open reading frame, function uncertain. This CDR3 spans 16 amino acids. Trimming pared 5 bases from V and 1 base from J, leaving 17 bases between.

This clonotype was seen a few times. The V call is TRBV7-8, the J call TRBJ2-2; the D is unclear. Germline V gene sequence: CDR1 SGHVS, CDR2 FQNEAQ. The ends were cut back, 8 bases at V and 4 bases at J, with 14 bases in the middle. The CDR3 sequence is 14 residues long. For the CDR3, the DNA is TGTGCCAGCGGGTCAGGCGGTGGCACCGGGGAGCTGTTTTTT. The encoded protein is CASGSGGGTGELFF.

V usage is TRBV28 and J usage is TRBJ2-1; 10 nucleotides line up with TRBD1. This CDR3 region has 16 residues. Germline trimming cut 1 base from V and 4 bases from J; bases unmatched to any gene: 4. Germline assignment: CDR1 MDHEN and CDR2 SYDVKM. CDR3 in DNA: TGTGCCAGCAGTTTATCTGGACAGGGGGGTTACAATGAGCAGTTCTTC. Its protein product is CASSLSGQGGYNEQFF.

The rearrangement uses TRBV6-2 or TRBV6-3 and TRBJ2-5; D ambiguous. This CDR3 comprises 12 residues. With 5 bases removed from V and 5 bases from J, the gap between germline ends came to 9 bases. Per germline, CDR1 MNHEY and CDR2 SVGEGT. The CDR3 region is CASSTPGETQYF. The CDR3 bases are TGTGCCAGCAGTACCCCTGGGGAGACCCAGTACTTC.

This clonotype was observed a few times. V usage is TRBV6-1 and J usage is TRBJ1-5; D gene uncertain. CDR1 and CDR2 from the germline V gene are MNHNS and SASEGT. The CDR3 spans 14 residues. Trimming left V 0 bases short and J 7 bases short, with 10 bases between. The DNA for the CDR3 is TGTGCCAGCAGTGAAGCTTGGTCTCAGCAGCCCCAGCATTTT. This gives the protein CASSEAWSQQPQHF.

This clonotype was counted a few times. J is TRBJ1-6 and V is TRBV15, with 9 positions matching TRBD1. Germline V gene lookup returns CDR1 LNHNV and CDR2 YYDKDF (reference sequence). Trimming cost V 1 base and J 8 bases; bases outside gene matches: 3. The CDR3 length is 15 residues. DNA of the CDR3: TGTGCCACCAGCAGAGCCGGGACAGGGTATTCACCCCTCCACTTT. Its protein product is CATSRAGTGYSPLHF.

This clonotype has more than one count but fewer than ten. The DNA for the CDR3 is TGTGCCACCAGCCTAGGAGACAGAGAAAACAATGAGCAGTTCTTC. Protein: CATSLGDRENNEQFF. This rearrangement joins TRBV15 to TRBJ2-1, with D perhaps matching TRBD1 (5 bases). The germline V gene encodes CDR1 LNHNV and CDR2 YYDKDF (reference sequence). V lost 5 bases to trimming and J lost 5 bases, with 16 bases between them. This CDR3 has 15 amino acids.

At least ten counts were recorded for this clonotype. V and J are TRBV20-1 and TRBJ2-7, with unresolved D. Per the germline V gene, CDR1 is DFQATT and CDR2 is SNEGSKA (reference sequence). V shed 3 bases and J shed 2 bases, with 8 bases lying between them. CDR3 length: 12 residues. CDR3 region: CSASSGTYEQYF. CDR3 DNA sequence: TGCAGTGCTAGCTCAGGAACCTACGAGCAGTACTTC.

This chain links TRBV4-3 with TRBJ2-7; D uncertain. Trimming stripped 0 bases from V and 1 base from J, with 10 bases between. Per the germline V gene, CDR1 is LGHNA and CDR2 is YSLEER. CDR3 length equals 15 residues. The CDR3 protein is CASSQDPKGSYEQYF. In nucleotides, the CDR3 is TGCGCCAGCAGCCAAGATCCTAAGGGATCCTACGAGCAGTACTTC.

This clonotype was recorded many times. The chain carries TRBV28 and TRBJ2-3; TRBD2 agrees at 13 bases. Germline V lookup: CDR1 MDHEN, CDR2 SYDVKM. The CDR3 has 18 amino acids. The J segment lost 4 bases and the V segment lost 5 bases, leaving 12 bases of the junction unmatched. CDR3 in DNA: TGTGCCAGCAGTACCTCCTTCGGACTAGCGGGAGATTCAGATACGCAGTATTTT. This sequence encodes CASSTSFGLAGDSDTQYF.